The entry that follows covers one TCR beta chain sequence. The antigen remains undetermined. The data are from a study of cytomegalovirus exposure and HLA in healthy donors. Whole-study results and caveats: In a later analysis, a missense DCLRE1C variant was linked to TCR beta V- and J-gene trimming. Within a later analysis, the majority of CMV-associated TCR beta chains appeared HLA-restricted. As immune exposure information, only CMV serostatus was available.

There are 15 residues in the CDR3. Germline V gene data show CDR1 as MNHNS and CDR2 as SASEGT. The V end lost 6 bases, the J end lost 5 bases, and 17 bases lay between the germline ends. Vbeta (60) and Jbeta (13) primers were used in the PCR. Only in-frame clones appear in the TCRdb table, and some are missing; sequencing was by immunoSEQ multiplex PCR. The sample gives 75,000 to 95,000 clones, about 63% of which show up once; around 6.3% is in the top ten. This receptor was obtained from a woman aged 25 to 45 in good health and CMV-seronegative. Sequenced: PBMCs. The J gene is TRBJ1-3, the V gene TRBV6-1, with D unresolved. CDR3 amino acids: CASSPSLGFRNTIYF. CDR3 bases: TGTGCCAGCAGCCCCTCACTCGGGTTCCGAAACACCATATATTTT.